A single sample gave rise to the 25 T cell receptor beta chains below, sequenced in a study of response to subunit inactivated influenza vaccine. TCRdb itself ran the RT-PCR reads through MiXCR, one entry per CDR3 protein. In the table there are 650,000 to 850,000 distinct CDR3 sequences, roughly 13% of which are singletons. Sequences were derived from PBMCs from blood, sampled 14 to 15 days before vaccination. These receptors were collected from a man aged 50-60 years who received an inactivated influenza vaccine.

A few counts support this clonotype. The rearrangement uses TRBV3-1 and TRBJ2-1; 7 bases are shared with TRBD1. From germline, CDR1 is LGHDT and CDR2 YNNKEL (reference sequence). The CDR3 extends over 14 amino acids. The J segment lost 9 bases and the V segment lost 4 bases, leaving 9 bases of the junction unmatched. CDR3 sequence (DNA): TGTGCCAGCAGCCTTCACGGACAGGCGCCTGAGCAGTTCTTC. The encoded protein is CASSLHGQAPEQFF.

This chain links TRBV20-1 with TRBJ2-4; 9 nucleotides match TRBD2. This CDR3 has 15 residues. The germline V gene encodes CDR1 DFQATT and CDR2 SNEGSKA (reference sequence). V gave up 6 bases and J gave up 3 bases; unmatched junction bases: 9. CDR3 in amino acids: CSAPTTSGYKNIQYF. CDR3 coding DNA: TGCAGTGCCCCTACGACTAGCGGCTACAAAAACATTCAGTACTTC.

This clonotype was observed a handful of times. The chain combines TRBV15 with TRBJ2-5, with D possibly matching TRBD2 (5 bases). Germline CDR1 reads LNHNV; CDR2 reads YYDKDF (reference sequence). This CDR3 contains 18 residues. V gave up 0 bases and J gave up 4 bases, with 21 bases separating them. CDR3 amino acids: CATSRDIGNESSRETQYF. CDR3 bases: TGTGCCACCAGCAGAGATATCGGGAATGAGAGTTCACGAGAGACCCAGTACTTC.

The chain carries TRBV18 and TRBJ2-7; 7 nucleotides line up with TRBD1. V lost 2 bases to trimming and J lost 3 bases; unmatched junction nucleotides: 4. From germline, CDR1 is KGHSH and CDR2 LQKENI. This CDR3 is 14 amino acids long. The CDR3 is CASSPTAGGYEQYF. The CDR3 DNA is TGTGCCAGCTCACCAACGGCAGGGGGCTACGAGCAGTACTTC.

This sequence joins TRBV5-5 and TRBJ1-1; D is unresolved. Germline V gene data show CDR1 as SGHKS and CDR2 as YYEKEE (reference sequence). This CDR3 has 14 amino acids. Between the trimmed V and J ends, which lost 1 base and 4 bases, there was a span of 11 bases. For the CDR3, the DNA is TGTGCCAGCAGCTTGCAATTGGGTCCCACTGAAGCTTTCTTT. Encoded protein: CASSLQLGPTEAFF.

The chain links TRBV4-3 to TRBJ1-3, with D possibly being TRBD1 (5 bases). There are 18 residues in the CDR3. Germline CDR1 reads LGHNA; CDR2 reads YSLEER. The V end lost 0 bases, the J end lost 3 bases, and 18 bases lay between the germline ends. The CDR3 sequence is CASSQELRRGRSGNTIYF. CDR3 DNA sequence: TGCGCCAGCAGCCAAGAATTGAGGAGGGGTCGTAGTGGAAACACCATATATTTT.

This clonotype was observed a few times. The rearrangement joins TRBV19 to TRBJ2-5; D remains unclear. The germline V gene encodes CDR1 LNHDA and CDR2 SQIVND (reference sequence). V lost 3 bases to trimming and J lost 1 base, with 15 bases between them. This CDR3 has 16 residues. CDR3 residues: CASSIELGTAQETQYF. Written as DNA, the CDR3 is TGTGCCAGTAGTATTGAGCTAGGAACGGCCCAAGAGACCCAGTACTTC.

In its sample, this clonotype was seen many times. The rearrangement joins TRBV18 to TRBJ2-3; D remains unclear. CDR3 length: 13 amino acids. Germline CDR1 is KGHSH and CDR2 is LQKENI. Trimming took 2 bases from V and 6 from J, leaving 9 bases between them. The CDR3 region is CASSPRQQDTQYF. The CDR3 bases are TGTGCCAGCTCACCAAGGCAACAGGATACGCAGTATTTT.

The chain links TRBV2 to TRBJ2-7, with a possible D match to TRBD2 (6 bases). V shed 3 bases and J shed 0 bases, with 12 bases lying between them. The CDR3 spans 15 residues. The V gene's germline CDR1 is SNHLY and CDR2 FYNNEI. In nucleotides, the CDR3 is TGTGCCAGCAGTGATTACGGGGGAAGCTCCTACGAGCAGTACTTC. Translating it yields CASSDYGGSSYEQYF.

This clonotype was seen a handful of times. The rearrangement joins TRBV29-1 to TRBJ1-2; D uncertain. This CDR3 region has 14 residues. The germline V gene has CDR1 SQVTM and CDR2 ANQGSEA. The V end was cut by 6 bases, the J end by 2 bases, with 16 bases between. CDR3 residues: CSVALTGINYGYTF. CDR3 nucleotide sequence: TGCAGCGTCGCCCTGACCGGGATCAACTATGGCTACACCTTC.

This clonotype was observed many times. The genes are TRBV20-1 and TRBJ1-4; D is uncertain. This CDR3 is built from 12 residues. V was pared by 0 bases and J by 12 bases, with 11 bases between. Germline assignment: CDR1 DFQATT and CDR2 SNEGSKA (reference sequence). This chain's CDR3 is CSARDTREELFF. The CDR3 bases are TGCAGTGCTAGAGATACAAGGGAGGAACTGTTTTTT.

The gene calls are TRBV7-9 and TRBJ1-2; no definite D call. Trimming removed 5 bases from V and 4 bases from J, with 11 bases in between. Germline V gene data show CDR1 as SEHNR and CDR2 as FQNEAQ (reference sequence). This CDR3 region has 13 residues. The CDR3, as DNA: TGTGCCAGCAGCCGCGACTGGGGCTATGGCTACACCTTC. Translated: CASSRDWGYGYTF.

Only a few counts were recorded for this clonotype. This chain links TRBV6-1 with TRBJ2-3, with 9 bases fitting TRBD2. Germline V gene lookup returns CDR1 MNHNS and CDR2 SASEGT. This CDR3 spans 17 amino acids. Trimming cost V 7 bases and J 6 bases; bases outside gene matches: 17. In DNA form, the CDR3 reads TGTGCCAGCAAAAAGGAAGCGGGGGGTACTCAGTGGGATACGCAGTATTTT. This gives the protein CASKKEAGGTQWDTQYF.

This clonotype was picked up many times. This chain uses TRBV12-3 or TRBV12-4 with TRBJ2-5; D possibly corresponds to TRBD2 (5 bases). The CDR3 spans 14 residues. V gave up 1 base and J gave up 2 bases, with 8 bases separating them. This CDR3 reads CASSLGLPQETQYF. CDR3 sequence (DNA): TGTGCCAGCAGTTTAGGACTACCACAAGAGACCCAGTACTTC.

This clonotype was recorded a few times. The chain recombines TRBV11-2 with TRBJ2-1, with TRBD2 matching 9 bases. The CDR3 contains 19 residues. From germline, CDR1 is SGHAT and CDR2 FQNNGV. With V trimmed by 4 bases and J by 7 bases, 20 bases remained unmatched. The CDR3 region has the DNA TGTGCCAGCAGCTCTTATCGAGGCGGGAGGGCTATAAGACAAAATGAGCAGTTCTTC. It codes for CASSSYRGGRAIRQNEQFF.

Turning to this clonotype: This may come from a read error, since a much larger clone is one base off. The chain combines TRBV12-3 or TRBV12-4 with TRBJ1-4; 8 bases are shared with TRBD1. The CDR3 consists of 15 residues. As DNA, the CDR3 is TGTGGCAGCAGCTCCTCGGGACAGGCGTACGAAAAACTGTTTTTT. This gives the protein CGSSSSGQAYEKLFF.

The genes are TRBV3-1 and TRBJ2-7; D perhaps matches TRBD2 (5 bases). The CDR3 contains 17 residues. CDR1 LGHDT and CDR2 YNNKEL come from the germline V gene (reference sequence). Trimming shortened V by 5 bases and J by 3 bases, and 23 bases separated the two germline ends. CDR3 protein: CASSVIPGLAGDYEQYF. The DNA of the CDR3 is TGTGCCAGCAGCGTTATCCCGGGGTTGGCAGGAGACTACGAGCAGTACTTC.

CDR3 nucleotides: TGTGCCAGCAGTTTGGGGGGAACACACTATGGCTACACCTTC. This encodes CASSLGGTHYGYTF. The chain carries TRBV12-3 or TRBV12-4 and TRBJ1-2, with a weak D call TRBD1 (5 bases). The ends were cut back, 3 bases at V and 3 bases at J, with 11 bases in the middle. CDR3 size: 14 residues.

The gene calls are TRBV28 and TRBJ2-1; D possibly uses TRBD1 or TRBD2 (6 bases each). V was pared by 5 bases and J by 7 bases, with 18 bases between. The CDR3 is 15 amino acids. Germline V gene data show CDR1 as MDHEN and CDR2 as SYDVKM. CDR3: CASSAGGALWNEQFF. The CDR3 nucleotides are TGTGCCAGCAGTGCCGGGGGCGCATTGTGGAATGAGCAGTTCTTC.

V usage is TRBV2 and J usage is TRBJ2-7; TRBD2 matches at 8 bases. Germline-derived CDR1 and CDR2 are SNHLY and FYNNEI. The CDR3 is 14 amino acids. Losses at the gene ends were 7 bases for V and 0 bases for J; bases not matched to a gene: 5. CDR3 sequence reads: CASTLSGGSYEQYF. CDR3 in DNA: TGTGCCAGCACCCTCAGCGGGGGCTCCTACGAGCAGTACTTC.

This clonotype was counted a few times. The CDR3 protein is CSAARSPGASYTQYF. The CDR3 DNA reads TGCAGTGCTGCTCGATCCCCGGGGGCCTCGTATACGCAGTATTTT. The chain recombines TRBV20-1 with TRBJ2-3; D may match TRBD1 or TRBD2 (6 bases each). The germline V and J ends were trimmed by 5 bases and 7 bases, with 22 bases remaining between them. Per the germline V gene, CDR1 is DFQATT and CDR2 is SNEGSKA (reference sequence). CDR3 length: 15 amino acids.

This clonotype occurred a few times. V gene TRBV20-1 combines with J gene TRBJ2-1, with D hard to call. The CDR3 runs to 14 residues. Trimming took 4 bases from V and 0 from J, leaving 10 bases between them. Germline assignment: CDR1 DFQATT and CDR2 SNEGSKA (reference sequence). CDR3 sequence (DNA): TGCAGTGCTAATAAGGCGCTCTCCTACAATGAGCAGTTCTTC. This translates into CSANKALSYNEQFF.

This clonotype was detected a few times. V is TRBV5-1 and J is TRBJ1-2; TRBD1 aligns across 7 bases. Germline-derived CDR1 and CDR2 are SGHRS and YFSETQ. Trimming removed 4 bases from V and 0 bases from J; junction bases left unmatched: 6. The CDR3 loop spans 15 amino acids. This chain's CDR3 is CASSAGTVTNYGYTF. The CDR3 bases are TGCGCCAGCAGCGCCGGGACAGTAACTAACTATGGCTACACCTTC.

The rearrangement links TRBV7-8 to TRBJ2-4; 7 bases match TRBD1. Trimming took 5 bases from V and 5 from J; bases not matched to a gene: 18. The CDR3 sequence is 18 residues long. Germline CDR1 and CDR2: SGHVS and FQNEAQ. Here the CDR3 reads CASSVRDRSFQRQNIQYF. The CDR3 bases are TGTGCCAGCAGCGTCCGGGACAGAAGTTTCCAACGCCAAAACATTCAGTACTTC.

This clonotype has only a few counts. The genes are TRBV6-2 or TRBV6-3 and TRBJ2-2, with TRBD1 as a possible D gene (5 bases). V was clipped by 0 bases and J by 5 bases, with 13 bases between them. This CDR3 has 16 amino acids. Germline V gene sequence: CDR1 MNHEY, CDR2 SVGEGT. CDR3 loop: CASSYSLWTTTGELFF. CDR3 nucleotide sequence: TGTGCCAGCAGTTACTCTCTCTGGACAACGACCGGGGAGCTGTTTTTT.